This T cell receptor beta chain is drawn from a study of glioma-infiltrating T cells. Notes on the study in general: Only very few CDR3 sequences appeared in both tissue and blood. Above-expected tissue-blood divergence occurred in all gliomas, most in low-grade ones.

This clonotype has a count of ten or more. What it binds is unknown. TCR alpha and beta CDR3 regions were amplified from RNA using iRepertoire nested multiplex PCR. One-step reverse transcription and amplification started from about 100-400 ng of tissue mRNA or PBMC total RNA. TCRdb fed the multiplex PCR reads into MiXCR, producing one record per CDR3 protein. The data show around 100,000 distinct CDR3 sequences, approximately 28% seen once. The J segment lost 3 bases and the V segment lost 1 base, leaving 8 bases of the junction unmatched. The CDR3 loop spans 17 amino acids. CDR1 is SEHNR and CDR2 is FQNEAQ in the germline V gene (reference sequence).

The sample was glioma tissue, nonneoplastic brain tissue, or PBMCs (not recorded which). The receptor's source is a human donor with low-grade glioma or glioblastoma, undergoing nonglioma brain surgery, or in good health (not recorded which). This sequence joins TRBV7-9 and TRBJ2-3, with 9 nucleotides matching TRBD1. As DNA, the CDR3 is TGTGCCAGCAGCTTAGGTGAGGGACAGGGCCTGACAGATACGCAGTATTTT. It specifies CASSLGEGQGLTDTQYF.